This passage covers 16 T cell receptor beta chains from one sample sequenced in a study of shared clonotypes between healthy human individuals. Measured with immunoSEQ multiplex PCR; TCRdb has only the in-frame clones, and not every one. The table has some 2.1 million clones, roughly 94% seen once. The sequencing sample was made of naive CD4+ T cells sorted from blood. The subset was: CD45RA+ positively selected. These receptors all stem from a man aged 18 to 35 in good health.

This CDR3 is CASSVRTEGNTIYF. The CDR3 region has the DNA TGTGCCAGCAGTGTTAGAACAGAAGGAAACACCATATATTTT. V gene TRBV6-4 combines with J gene TRBJ1-3, with D unresolved. The CDR3 sequence is 14 residues long. Germline values: CDR1 MRHNA, CDR2 SNTAGT. V was pared by 4 bases and J by 4 bases, with 11 bases between.

The chain recombines TRBV21-1 with TRBJ1-3. TRBV21-1 is flagged as a pseudogene. CDR3 length equals 18 residues. CDR3 amino acids: CASSKVRGEGGSGNTIYF. Written as DNA, the CDR3 is TGTGCCAGCAGCAAAGTTAGGGGAGAGGGCGGCTCTGGAAACACCATATATTTT.

The chain has TRBV6-5 and TRBJ2-2, with D perhaps TRBD1 or TRBD2 (7 bases each). The CDR3 covers 14 residues. V shed 6 bases and J shed 4 bases, with 12 bases lying between them. In germline, CDR1 is MNHEY, CDR2 SVGAGI. The CDR3, as DNA: TGTGCCAGCAGAGCGGGACAGACCACCGGGGAGCTGTTTTTT. Residues: CASRAGQTTGELFF.

On this clone itself: The sample carries other DNA sequences with the same CDR3. The chain has TRBV29-1 and TRBJ2-7; a weak D match, TRBD2 (5 bases). Germline CDR1 is SQVTM and CDR2 is ANQGSEA. V lost 4 bases and J 3 bases, leaving 7 bases between the germline ends. The CDR3 spans 11 residues. The CDR3 region has the DNA TGCAGCGTTGCGGGAAGCTACGAGCAGTACTTC. This gives the protein CSVAGSYEQYF.

This clone showed up just once. Relative to the germline gene, one junction end is altered; a read error may explain this. The chain combines TRBV28 with TRBJ2-2, with D perhaps matching TRBD2 (5 bases). The CDR3 spans 16 residues. Germline CDR1 is MDHEN and CDR2 is SYDVKM. The CDR3 DNA is TGTGCCAGCAGTCCTCACATTATCGGGAACATCGGGGAGCTGTTTTTT. It yields the protein CASSPHIIGNIGELFF.

The chain links TRBV28 to TRBJ2-2; no clear D gene. V lost 3 bases, J lost 0 bases, and 8 bases lay in between. The CDR3 loop spans 15 amino acids. Per germline, CDR1 MDHEN and CDR2 SYDVKM. The CDR3 loop is CASSLATANTGELFF. Written as DNA, the CDR3 is TGTGCCAGCAGTTTGGCCACGGCGAACACCGGGGAGCTGTTTTTT.

This clone was seen a handful of times. In the same sample, other DNA sequences code for this CDR3. The rearrangement joins TRBV5-1 to TRBJ2-2; D is unclear. V was trimmed by 4 bases and J by 0 bases, leaving 7 bases between them. The CDR3 is 14 residues long. Per the germline V gene, CDR1 is SGHRS and CDR2 is YFSETQ. The chain's CDR3 is CASSGTANTGELFF. CDR3 nucleotide sequence: TGCGCCAGCAGCGGAACAGCGAACACCGGGGAGCTGTTTTTT. The entire variable domain, with the rest obtained from reference TRBV5-1 and TRBJ2-2, is as follows: KAGVTQTPRYLIKTRGQQVTLSCSPISGHRSVSWYQQTPGQGLQFLFEYFSETQRNKGNFPGRFSGRQFSNSRSEMNVSTLELGDSALYLCASSGTANTGELFFGEGSRLTVL.

The chain joins TRBV10-3 to TRBJ1-1; 8 positions agree with TRBD1. J gave up 1 base and V 3 bases, and 4 bases lay outside the gene matches. The CDR3 loop spans 15 amino acids. Germline assignment: CDR1 ENHRY and CDR2 SYGVKD. The CDR3 is CAISEVTGENTEAFF. The CDR3, as DNA: TGTGCCATCAGTGAAGTGACAGGGGAGAACACTGAAGCTTTCTTT.

The V call is TRBV2, the J call TRBJ1-4, with D maybe TRBD1 (5 bases). CDR1 SNHLY and CDR2 FYNNEI come from the germline V gene. V was shortened by 5 bases and J by 0 bases, with 13 bases between the two germline ends. The CDR3 is made up of 16 amino acids. The CDR3 DNA reads TGTGCCAGCAGTAGGACACGGGCGACAACTAATGAAAAACTGTTTTTT. Its protein product is CASSRTRATTNEKLFF. Variable domain in full (rest from reference TRBV2 and TRBJ1-4): EPEVTQTPSHQVTQMGQEVILRCVPISNHLYFYWYRQILGQKVEFLVSFYNNEISEKSEIFDDQFSVERPDGSNFTLKIRSTKLEDSAMYFCASSRTRATTNEKLFFGSGTQLSVL.

The chain couples TRBV19 to TRBJ2-5; tentatively, D is TRBD1 or TRBD2 (6 bases each). The CDR3 consists of 13 residues. The V end was cut by 6 bases, the J end by 4 bases, with 12 bases between. Looked up from germline, CDR1 is LNHDA and CDR2 is SQIVND (reference sequence). The CDR3 sequence is CASRGGARETQYF. CDR3 DNA: TGTGCCAGTAGGGGGGGCGCAAGAGAGACCCAGTACTTC.

The CDR3 region is CASSHGTPYEQYF. CDR3 nucleotides: TGTGCCAGCAGCCACGGGACCCCCTACGAGCAGTACTTC. The rearrangement joins TRBV7-9 to TRBJ2-7, with D perhaps being TRBD1 or TRBD2 (5 bases each). The germline V gene has CDR1 SEHNR and CDR2 FQNEAQ (reference sequence). This CDR3 has 13 amino acids. Trimming took 5 bases from V and 2 from J, leaving 10 bases between them.

Comments on this clone: Other DNA variants within this sample encode the same CDR3. The chain carries TRBV15 and TRBJ2-2; unclear D gene. Germline V gene data show CDR1 as LNHNV and CDR2 as YYDKDF (reference sequence). The CDR3 is made up of 13 amino acids. V was cut by 0 bases and J by 4 bases, with 3 bases left in between. The CDR3 DNA sequence: TGTGCCACCAGCAGAGATCCCACCGGGGAGCTGTTTTTT. It is translated as CATSRDPTGELFF.

The rearrangement joins TRBV5-1 to TRBJ2-2; D is unclear. V lost 1 base, J lost 3 bases, and 10 bases lay in between. Germline V gene lookup returns CDR1 SGHRS and CDR2 YFSETQ. The CDR3 consists of 15 residues. CDR3 region: CASSLTQQYTGELFF. The CDR3 nucleotides are TGCGCCAGCAGCTTGACCCAGCAGTACACCGGGGAGCTGTTTTTT.

The chain employs TRBV7-8 and TRBJ2-3, with D perhaps TRBD2 (6 bases). CDR3 length: 17 amino acids. V was shortened by 2 bases and J by 3 bases, with 18 bases between the two germline ends. Looked up from germline, CDR1 is SGHVS and CDR2 is FQNEAQ. The CDR3 bases are TGTGCCAGCAGCTTAAGTACAAAGCAGCGGGCGACAGATACGCAGTATTTT. Its translation: CASSLSTKQRATDTQYF. Full variable domain (missing parts from reference TRBV7-8 and TRBJ2-3): GAGVSQSPRYKVAKRGQDVALRCDPISGHVSLFWYQQALGQGPEFLTYFQNEAQLDKSGLPSDRFFAERPEGSVSTLKIQRTQQEDSAVYLCASSLSTKQRATDTQYFGPGTRLTVL.

This clone was observed once. CDR3 amino acids: CASSLVPTGSPYEQYF. DNA of the CDR3: TGCGCCAGCAGCTTGGTACCGACAGGGTCGCCCTACGAGCAGTACTTC. V is TRBV5-1 and J is TRBJ2-7; 7 bases are a match to TRBD1. The CDR3 spans 16 residues. CDR1 is SGHRS and CDR2 is YFSETQ in the germline V gene. V dropped 0 bases and J dropped 2; count of bases not matched to a gene: 8.

V usage is TRBV5-4 and J usage is TRBJ2-2; 7 nucleotides line up with TRBD1. Trimming cost V 0 bases and J 2 bases; bases outside gene matches: 1. The CDR3 covers 15 residues. Germline values: CDR1 SGHNT, CDR2 YYREEE (reference sequence). CDR3 in DNA: TGTGCCAGCAGCTTGGACAGGGGTAACACCGGGGAGCTGTTTTTT. Protein sequence: CASSLDRGNTGELFF.